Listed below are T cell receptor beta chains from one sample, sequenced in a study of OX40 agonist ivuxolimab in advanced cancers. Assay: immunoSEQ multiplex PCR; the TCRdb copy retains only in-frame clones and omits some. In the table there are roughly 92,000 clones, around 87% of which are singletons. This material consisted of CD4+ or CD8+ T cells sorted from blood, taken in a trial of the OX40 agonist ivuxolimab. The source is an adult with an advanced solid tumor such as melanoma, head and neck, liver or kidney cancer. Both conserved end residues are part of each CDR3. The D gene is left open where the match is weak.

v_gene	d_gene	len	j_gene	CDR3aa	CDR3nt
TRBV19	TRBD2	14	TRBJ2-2	CASRPGGDTGELFF	TGTGCCAGCCGCCCCGGGGGGGACACCGGGGAGCTGTTTTTT
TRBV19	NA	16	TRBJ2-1	CASSISGRGAYNEQFF	TGTGCCAGTAGTATTTCAGGGAGAGGCGCCTACAATGAGCAGTTCTTC
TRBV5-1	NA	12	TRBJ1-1	CASRVSSTEAFF	TGCGCCAGCAGGGTATCGAGCACTGAAGCTTTCTTT
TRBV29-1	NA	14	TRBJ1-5	CSVGGPGRDQPQHF	TGCAGCGTTGGGGGTCCAGGGAGAGATCAGCCCCAGCATTTT
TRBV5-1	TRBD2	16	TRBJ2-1	CASSFGLAGGAYEQFF	TGCGCCAGCAGCTTTGGACTAGCGGGAGGAGCGTATGAGCAGTTCTTC
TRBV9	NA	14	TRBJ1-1	CASSVVAGNTEAFF	TGTGCCAGCAGCGTAGTTGCGGGGAACACTGAAGCTTTCTTT
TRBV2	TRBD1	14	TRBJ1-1	CASSLQGVRLNAFF	TGTGCCAGCAGTCTACAGGGGGTGAGACTGAACGCTTTCTTT
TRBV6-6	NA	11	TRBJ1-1	CASSQVTEAFF	TGTGCCAGCAGTCAGGTAACTGAAGCTTTCTTT
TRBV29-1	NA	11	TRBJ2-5	CSVTGGETQYF	TGCAGCGTTACCGGTGGGGAGACCCAGTACTTC
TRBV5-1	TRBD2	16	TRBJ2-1	CASSYLAGRAYNEQFF	TGCGCCAGCAGTTACCTAGCGGGTAGAGCCTACAATGAGCAGTTCTTC
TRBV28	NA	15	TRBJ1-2	CASTLLGGPNYGYTF	TGTGCCAGCACCCTACTAGGGGGGCCCAACTATGGCTACACCTTC
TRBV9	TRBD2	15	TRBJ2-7	CASSASSGGPYEQYF	TGTGCCAGCAGCGCCTCTAGCGGGGGGCCCTACGAGCAGTACTTC
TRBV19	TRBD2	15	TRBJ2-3	CASTPSGGRSDTQYF	TGTGCCAGTACTCCCAGCGGGGGGCGCTCAGATACGCAGTATTTT
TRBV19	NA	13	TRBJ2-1	CASSRTSYNEQFF	TGTGCCAGCAGCCGGACTTCGTACAATGAGCAGTTCTTC
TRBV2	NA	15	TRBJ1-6	CASSAIGRFNSPLHF	TGTGCCAGCAGTGCCATCGGACGGTTTAATTCACCCCTCCACTTT
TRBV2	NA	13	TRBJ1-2	CASKQPTDGGYTF	TGTGCCAGCAAACAACCCACGGACGGCGGCTACACCTTC
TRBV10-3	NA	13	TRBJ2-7	CAISDLVSYEQYF	TGTGCCATCAGTGATCTAGTAAGCTACGAGCAGTACTTC
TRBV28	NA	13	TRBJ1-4	CASSEFTNEKLFF	TGTGCCAGCAGTGAGTTCACTAATGAAAAACTGTTTTTT